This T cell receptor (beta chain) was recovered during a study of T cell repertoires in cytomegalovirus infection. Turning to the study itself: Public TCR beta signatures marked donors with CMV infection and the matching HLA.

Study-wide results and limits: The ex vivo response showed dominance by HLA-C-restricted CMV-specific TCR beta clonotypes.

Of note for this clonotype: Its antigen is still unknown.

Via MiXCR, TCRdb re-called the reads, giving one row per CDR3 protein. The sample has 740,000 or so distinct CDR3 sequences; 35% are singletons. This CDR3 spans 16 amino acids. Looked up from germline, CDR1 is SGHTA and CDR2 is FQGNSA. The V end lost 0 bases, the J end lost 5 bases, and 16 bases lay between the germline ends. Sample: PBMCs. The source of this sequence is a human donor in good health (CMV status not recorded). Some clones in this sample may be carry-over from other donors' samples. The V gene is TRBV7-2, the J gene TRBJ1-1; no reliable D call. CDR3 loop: CASSLARPPGRTEAFF. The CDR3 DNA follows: TGTGCCAGCAGCTTAGCACGACCGCCTGGTAGGACTGAAGCTTTCTTT.